The 17 T cell receptor beta chains given below trace back to one sample, sequenced in a study of blood T cell repertoires in COVID-19. Measured with immunoSEQ multiplex PCR; TCRdb has only the in-frame clones, and not every one. The table lists 200,000 to 300,000 clones, around 84% of them singletons, with 4.2% in the top ten. The sequenced material came from peripheral blood. The receptors derive from a man aged 55 to 70 with acute or convalescent COVID-19.

V usage is TRBV5-1 and J usage is TRBJ2-2; D unresolved. This CDR3 contains 14 residues. The V gene's germline CDR1 is SGHRS and CDR2 YFSETQ. The V and J ends lost 2 bases and 6 bases respectively, with 11 bases between them. CDR3 DNA: TGCGCCAGCAGCTTAAGCGACTCCGCCGGGGAGCTGTTTTTT. Its translation is CASSLSDSAGELFF.

The V call is TRBV5-1, the J call TRBJ2-5; D call uncertain. CDR1 and CDR2 from the germline V gene are SGHRS and YFSETQ. V was cut by 5 bases and J by 1 base, with 15 bases left in between. The CDR3 is 15 amino acids. CDR3 DNA: TGCGCCAGCAGTCCCATGGGCCAGGTCCAAGAGACCCAGTACTTC. Translated: CASSPMGQVQETQYF.

The J gene is TRBJ1-2, the V gene TRBV7-2, with D unresolved. Germline V gives CDR1 SGHTA, CDR2 FQGNSA. The CDR3 runs 12 residues. V lost 5 bases to trimming and J lost 7 bases, with 11 bases between them. The CDR3 loop reads CASSRGEGGYTF. CDR3 in DNA: TGTGCCAGCAGCCGCGGGGAGGGTGGCTACACCTTC.

The V gene is TRBV9, the J gene TRBJ2-7; no definite D call. The length of the CDR3 is 15 residues. From germline, CDR1 is SGDLS and CDR2 YYNGEE. Trimming left V 3 bases short and J 0 bases short, with 13 bases between. In nucleotides, the CDR3 is TGTGCCAGCAGCGAGAGAAGTTCGAGCTCCTACGAGCAGTACTTC. Encoded protein: CASSERSSSSYEQYF.

This chain connects TRBV4-2 to TRBJ2-7; 15 positions agree with TRBD2. This CDR3 spans 16 amino acids. CDR1 LGHNA and CDR2 YNFKEQ come from the germline V gene. V shed 4 bases and J 3 bases; nucleotides not matched to a gene: 4. The CDR3 DNA reads as TGTGCCAGCAGCCCCGGACTAGCGGGGGGGTACTACGAGCAGTACTTC. This sequence encodes CASSPGLAGGYYEQYF.

The chain couples TRBV19 to TRBJ2-1; TRBD2 agrees at 13 bases. Trimming took 6 bases from V and 6 from J; bases not matched to a gene: 8. Germline CDR1 LNHDA, CDR2 SQIVND (reference sequence). The CDR3 runs 16 residues. CDR3 DNA sequence: TGTGCCAGTAGCCCCCCGGGACTAGCGGGATTCAATGAGCAGTTCTTC. It is translated as CASSPPGLAGFNEQFF. Full variable domain (missing parts from reference TRBV19 and TRBJ2-1): DGGITQSPKYLFRKEGQNVTLSCEQNLNHDAMYWYRQDPGQGLRLIYYSQIVNDFQKGDIAEGYSVSREKKESFPLTVTSAQKNPTAFYLCASSPPGLAGFNEQFFGPGTRLTVL.

The chain links TRBV7-8 to TRBJ2-1; TRBD2 might be the D (5 bases). The CDR3 is made up of 15 amino acids. V dropped 5 bases and J dropped 9 bases, with 20 bases sitting between them. CDR1 SGHVS and CDR2 FQNEAQ come from the germline V gene. Here the CDR3 reads CASSPERAVLLEQFF. The CDR3 coding sequence is TGTGCCAGCAGCCCAGAGAGGGCAGTACTACTTGAGCAGTTCTTC.

This clone was found a few times. The chain joins TRBV6-2 or TRBV6-3 to TRBJ2-3, with TRBD2 matching over 8 bases. V trimming: 4 bases; J trimming: 3 bases; junction bases outside the gene matches: 9. The CDR3 extends over 16 amino acids. CDR1 is MNHEY and CDR2 is SVGEGT in the germline V gene. CDR3 region: CASSSLSGGRTDTQYF. The DNA for the CDR3 is TGTGCCAGCAGTTCCCTTTCGGGAGGGCGGACAGATACGCAGTATTTT.

V and J are TRBV6-5 and TRBJ2-2; a possible D gene is TRBD2 (6 bases). In germline, CDR1 is MNHEY, CDR2 SVGAGI. Trimming took off 6 bases at V and 2 bases at J, with 13 bases between the two ends. This CDR3 comprises 15 residues. For the CDR3, the DNA is TGTGCCAGCAGCGGGACTCGCCTAAACACCGGGGAGCTGTTTTTT. Translating it yields CASSGTRLNTGELFF.

This chain joins TRBV6-6 and TRBJ1-5, with D hard to call. This CDR3 spans 13 amino acids. Trimming left V 5 bases short and J 6 bases short, with 11 bases between. In germline, CDR1 is MNHNY, CDR2 SVGAGI (reference sequence). The CDR3, as DNA: TGTGCCAGCAGTCAAACCCGAGGTCAGCCCCAGCATTTT. This sequence encodes CASSQTRGQPQHF.

The rearrangement joins TRBV9 to TRBJ2-2; D remains unclear. Trimming took off 3 bases at V and 3 bases at J, with 6 bases between the two ends. The CDR3 totals 13 residues. Germline-derived CDR1 and CDR2 are SGDLS and YYNGEE. The CDR3 bases are TGTGCCAGCAGCGACGCAGACACCGGGGAGCTGTTTTTT. Protein product: CASSDADTGELFF.

This rearrangement joins TRBV30 to TRBJ1-5, with TRBD1 matching 7 bases. With 0 bases clipped from V and 6 bases from J, the junction kept 5 bases outside the gene matches. The CDR3 runs 14 residues. Per the germline V gene, CDR1 is GTSNPN and CDR2 is SVGIG (reference sequence). The CDR3 DNA reads as TGTGCCTGGAGTGTTGAGGGGGCTGGTCAGCCCCAGCATTTT. Protein sequence: CAWSVEGAGQPQHF.

J is TRBJ2-1 and V is TRBV7-3, with TRBD2 matching 7 bases. The CDR3 consists of 15 residues. Per the germline V gene, CDR1 is SGHTA and CDR2 is FQGTGA. The V and J ends lost 6 bases and 4 bases, in that order; junction bases with no gene match: 9. CDR3 amino acids: CASSSSLAAYNEQFF. CDR3 DNA sequence: TGTGCCAGCAGTTCCTCCCTAGCGGCTTACAATGAGCAGTTCTTC.

To note about this clone: At one of its ends the junction is not consistent with the germline gene, which may arise from a read error. The V and J genes are TRBV9 and TRBJ2-2; no clear D gene. This CDR3 is 16 amino acids long. Germline V gene sequence: CDR1 SGDLS, CDR2 YYNGEE. CDR3 nucleotides: TGTGCCAGCAGCGTAGGCCTCCCTGAGAACCCCGGGGAGCTGTTTTTT. This encodes CASSVGLPENPGELFF. The entire variable domain, with the rest obtained from reference TRBV9 and TRBJ2-2, is as follows: DSGVTQTPKHLITATGQRVTLRCSPRSGDLSVYWYQQSLDQGLQFLIQYYNGEERAKGNILERFSAQQFPDLHSELNLSSLELGDSALYFCASSVGLPENPGELFFGEGSRLTVL.

J is TRBJ2-1 and V is TRBV15; D might be TRBD2 (6 bases). Germline values: CDR1 LNHNV, CDR2 YYDKDF (reference sequence). Trimming took off 5 bases at V and 2 bases at J, with 13 bases between the two ends. The CDR3 sequence is 15 residues long. The CDR3 spells CATSPGLQTYNEQFF. CDR3 nucleotides: TGTGCCACCAGCCCGGGACTCCAAACCTACAATGAGCAGTTCTTC.

The genes are TRBV6-5 and TRBJ2-7; the match to TRBD2 covers 12 bases. CDR3 length: 14 amino acids. Germline CDR1 MNHEY, CDR2 SVGAGI. The J segment lost 3 bases and the V segment lost 8 bases, leaving 5 bases of the junction unmatched. CDR3 amino acids: CASETSGGFYEQYF. CDR3 in DNA: TGTGCCAGCGAGACTAGCGGGGGATTCTACGAGCAGTACTTC.

This clone was found many times. The CDR3 loop reads CASRRLAGNGELFF. The CDR3 nucleotides are TGTGCCAGCAGGAGACTAGCGGGGAACGGGGAGCTGTTTTTT. V and J are TRBV2 and TRBJ2-2; 11 bases are a match to TRBD2. V lost 6 bases, J lost 7 bases, and 4 bases stayed unmatched. Germline CDR1 reads SNHLY; CDR2 reads FYNNEI. The CDR3 spans 14 residues.